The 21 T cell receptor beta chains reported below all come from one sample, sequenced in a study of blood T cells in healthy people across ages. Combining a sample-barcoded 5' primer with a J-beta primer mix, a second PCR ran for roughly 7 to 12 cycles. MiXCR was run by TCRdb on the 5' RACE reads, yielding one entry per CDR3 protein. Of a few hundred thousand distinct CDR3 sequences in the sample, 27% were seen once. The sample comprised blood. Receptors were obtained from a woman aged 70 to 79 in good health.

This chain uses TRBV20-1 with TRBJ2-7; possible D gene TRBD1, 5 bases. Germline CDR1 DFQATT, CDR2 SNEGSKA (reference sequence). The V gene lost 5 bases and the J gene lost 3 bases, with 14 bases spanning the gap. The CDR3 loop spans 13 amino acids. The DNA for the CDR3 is TGCAGTGCTGCACGGCAGGGATTCTACGAGCAGTACTTC. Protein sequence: CSAARQGFYEQYF.

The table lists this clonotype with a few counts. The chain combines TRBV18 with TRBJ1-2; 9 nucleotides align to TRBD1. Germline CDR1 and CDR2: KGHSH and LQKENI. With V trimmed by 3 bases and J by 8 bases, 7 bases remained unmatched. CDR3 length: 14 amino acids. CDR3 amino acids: CASSPTRTGEGYTF. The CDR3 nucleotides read TGTGCCAGCTCACCCACTCGGACAGGGGAGGGCTACACCTTC.

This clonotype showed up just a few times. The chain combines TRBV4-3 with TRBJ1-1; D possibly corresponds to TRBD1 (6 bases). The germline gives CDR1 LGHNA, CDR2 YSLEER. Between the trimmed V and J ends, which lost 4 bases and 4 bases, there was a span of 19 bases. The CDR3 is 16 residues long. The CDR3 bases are TGCGCCAGCAGCCTCTTGGGTCGGGGGGCTTCCACTGAAGCTTTCTTT. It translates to CASSLLGRGASTEAFF.

Here the CDR3 reads CASSPTGANEKLFF. CDR3 sequence (DNA): TGTGCCAGCAGCCCGACAGGGGCTAATGAAAAACTGTTTTTT. The V call is TRBV7-3, the J call TRBJ1-4; 8 bases line up with TRBD1. The CDR3 loop spans 14 amino acids. V trimming: 5 bases; J trimming: 3 bases; junction bases outside the gene matches: 2. From germline, CDR1 is SGHTA and CDR2 FQGTGA. The full variable domain, completed using reference TRBV7-3 and TRBJ1-4, is GAGVSQTPSNKVTEKGKYVELRCDPISGHTALYWYRQSLGQGPEFLIYFQGTGAADDSGLPNDRFFAVRPEGSVSTLKIQRTERGDSAVYLCASSPTGANEKLFFGSGTQLSVL.

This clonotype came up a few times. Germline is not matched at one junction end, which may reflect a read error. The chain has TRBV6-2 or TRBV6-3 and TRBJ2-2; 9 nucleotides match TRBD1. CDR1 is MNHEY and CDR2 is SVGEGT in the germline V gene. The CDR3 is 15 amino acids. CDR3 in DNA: TGTGCCAGCAGACGGACAGGGGCCGGAACCGGGGAGCCGTTTTTT. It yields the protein CASRRTGAGTGEPFF.

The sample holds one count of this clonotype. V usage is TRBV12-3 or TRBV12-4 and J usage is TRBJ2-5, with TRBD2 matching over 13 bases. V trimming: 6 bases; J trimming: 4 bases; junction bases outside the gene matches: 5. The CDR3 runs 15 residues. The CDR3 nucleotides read TGTGCCAGCAGCCGGACTAGCGGGGGAGGAGAGACCCAGTACTTC. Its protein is CASSRTSGGGETQYF.

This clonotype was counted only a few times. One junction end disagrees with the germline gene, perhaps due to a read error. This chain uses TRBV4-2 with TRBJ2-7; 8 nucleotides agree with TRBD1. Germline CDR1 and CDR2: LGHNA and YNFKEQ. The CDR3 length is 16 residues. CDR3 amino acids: CASSQGTGTGTYEQYF. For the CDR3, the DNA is TGTGCCAGCAGTCAAGGTACCGGGACAGGAACCTACGAGCAGTACTTC.

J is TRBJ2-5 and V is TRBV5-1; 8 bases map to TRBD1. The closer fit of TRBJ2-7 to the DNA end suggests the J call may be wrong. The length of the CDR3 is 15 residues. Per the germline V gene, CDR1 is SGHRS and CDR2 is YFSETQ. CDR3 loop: CASSWGTGDFYEQYF. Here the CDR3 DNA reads TGCGCCAGCAGCTGGGGGACAGGAGACTTCTACGAGCAGTACTTC.

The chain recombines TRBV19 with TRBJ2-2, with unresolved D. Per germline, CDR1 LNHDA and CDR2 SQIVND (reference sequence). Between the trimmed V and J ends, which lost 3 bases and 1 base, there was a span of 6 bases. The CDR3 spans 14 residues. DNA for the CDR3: TGTGCCAGTAGTATTCGACGGAACACCGGGGAGCTGTTTTTT. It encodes CASSIRRNTGELFF.

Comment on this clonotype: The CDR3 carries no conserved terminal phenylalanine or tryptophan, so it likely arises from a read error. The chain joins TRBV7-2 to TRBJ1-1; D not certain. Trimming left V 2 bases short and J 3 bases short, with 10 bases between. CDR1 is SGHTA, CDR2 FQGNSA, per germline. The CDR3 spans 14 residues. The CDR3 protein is CASSLLGGDTEAFL. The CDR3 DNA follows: TGTGCCAGCAGCTTATTAGGTGGCGACACTGAAGCTTTCCTT.

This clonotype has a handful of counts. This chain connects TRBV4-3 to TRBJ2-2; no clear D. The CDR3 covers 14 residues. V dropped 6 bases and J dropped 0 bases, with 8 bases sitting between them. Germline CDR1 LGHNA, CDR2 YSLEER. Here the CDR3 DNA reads TGCGCCAGCAGGGGTCAGTCGAACACCGGGGAGCTGTTTTTT. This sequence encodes CASRGQSNTGELFF.

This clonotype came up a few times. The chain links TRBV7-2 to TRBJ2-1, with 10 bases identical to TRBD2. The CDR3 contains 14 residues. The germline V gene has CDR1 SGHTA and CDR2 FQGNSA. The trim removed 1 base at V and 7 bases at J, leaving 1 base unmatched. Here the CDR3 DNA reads TGTGCCAGCAGCTTAGAACTAGCGGGGAATGAGCAGTTCTTC. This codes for CASSLELAGNEQFF.

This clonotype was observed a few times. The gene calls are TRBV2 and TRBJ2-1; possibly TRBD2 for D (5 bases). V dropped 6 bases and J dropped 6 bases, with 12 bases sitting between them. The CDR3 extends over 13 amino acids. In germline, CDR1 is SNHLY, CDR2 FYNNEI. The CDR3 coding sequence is TGTGCCAGCAGCCCCCGGCTAGCCAATGAGCAGTTCTTC. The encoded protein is CASSPRLANEQFF.

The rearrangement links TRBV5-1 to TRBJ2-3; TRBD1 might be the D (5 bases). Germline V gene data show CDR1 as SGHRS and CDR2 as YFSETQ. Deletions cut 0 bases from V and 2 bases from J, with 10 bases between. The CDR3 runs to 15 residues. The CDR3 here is CASSLGQPFTDTQYF. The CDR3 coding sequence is TGCGCCAGCAGCTTGGGACAGCCTTTCACAGATACGCAGTATTTT.

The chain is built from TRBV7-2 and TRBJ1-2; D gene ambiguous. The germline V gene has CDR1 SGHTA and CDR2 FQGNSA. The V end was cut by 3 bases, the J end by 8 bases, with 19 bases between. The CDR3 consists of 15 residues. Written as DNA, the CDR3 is TGTGCCAGCAGCTTCCTTAGCTCAGAGGTGCAGGGCTACACCTTC. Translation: CASSFLSSEVQGYTF.

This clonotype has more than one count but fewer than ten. CDR3 loop: CASSLDRGLDEQYF. For the CDR3, the DNA is TGTGCCAGCAGCTTAGACAGGGGTCTGGACGAGCAGTACTTC. The rearrangement links TRBV7-9 to TRBJ2-7, with TRBD1 identical over 7 bases. The junction had 5 bases not matched to a gene; V was cut back by 1 base and J by 5 bases. Germline lookup yields CDR1 SEHNR and CDR2 FQNEAQ (reference sequence). The CDR3 has 14 residues.

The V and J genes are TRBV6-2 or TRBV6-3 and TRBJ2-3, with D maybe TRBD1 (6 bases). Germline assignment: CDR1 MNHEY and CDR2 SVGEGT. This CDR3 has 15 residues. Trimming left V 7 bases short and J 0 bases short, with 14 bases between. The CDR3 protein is CASKITGTSTDTQYF. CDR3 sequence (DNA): TGTGCCAGCAAGATAACCGGGACAAGCACAGATACGCAGTATTTT.

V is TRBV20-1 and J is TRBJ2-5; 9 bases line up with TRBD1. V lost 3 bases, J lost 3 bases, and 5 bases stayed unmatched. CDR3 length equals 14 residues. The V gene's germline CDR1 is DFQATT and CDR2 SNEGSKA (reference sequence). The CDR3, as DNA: TGCAGTGCTAGCTATTGGACAGGGGAAGAGACCCAGTACTTC. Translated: CSASYWTGEETQYF.

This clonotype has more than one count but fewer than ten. The CDR3 region has the DNA TGCAGTGCTAGGGGGGGGTCTAGCAATCAGCCCCAGCATTTT. Residues: CSARGGSSNQPQHF. V usage is TRBV20-1 and J usage is TRBJ1-5, with D perhaps TRBD1 (5 bases). Deletions cut 3 bases from V and 0 bases from J, with 9 bases between. This CDR3 comprises 14 residues. Germline V gene data show CDR1 as DFQATT and CDR2 as SNEGSKA (reference sequence).

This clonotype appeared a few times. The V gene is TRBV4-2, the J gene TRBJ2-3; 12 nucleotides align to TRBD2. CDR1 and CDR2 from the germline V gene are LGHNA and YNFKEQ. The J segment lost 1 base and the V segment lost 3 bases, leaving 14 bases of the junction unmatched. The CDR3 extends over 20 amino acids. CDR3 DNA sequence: TGTGCCAGCAGCCAGGCTCCAGCTAGCGGGGGGGCCATCCGCACAGATACGCAGTATTTT. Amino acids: CASSQAPASGGAIRTDTQYF.

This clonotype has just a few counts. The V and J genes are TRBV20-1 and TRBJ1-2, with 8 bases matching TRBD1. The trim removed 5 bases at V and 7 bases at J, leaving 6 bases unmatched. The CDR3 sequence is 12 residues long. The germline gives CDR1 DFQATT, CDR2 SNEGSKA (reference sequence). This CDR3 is CSAVQGAGGYTF. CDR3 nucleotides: TGCAGTGCTGTCCAGGGGGCGGGTGGCTACACCTTC.